This TCR beta chain originates from a study of cytomegalovirus exposure and HLA in healthy donors. Across the whole study: Early released data had 65 million to 100 million unique TCRs, all coming from HLA-typed donors.

The ends were cut back, 8 bases at V and 8 bases at J, with 13 bases in the middle. The CDR3 sequence is 13 residues long. The germline gives CDR1 MNHNY, CDR2 SVGAGI (reference sequence). For this clone: Its target is unknown.

The PCR had 60 Vbeta and 13 Jbeta primers. Assay: immunoSEQ multiplex PCR; the TCRdb copy retains only in-frame clones and omits some. The sample lists about 72,000 clones, around 70% occurring once. Study results and limitations: Reports credit the classifier with highly specific, highly sensitive diagnosis of cytomegalovirus status. What a later analysis showed was that several of the most significant clusters appeared linked to common viral pathogens.

Material for sequencing was PBMCs. The TCR sequence derives from a man aged 40-50 years in good health and CMV-seropositive. The chain links TRBV6-6 to TRBJ1-6, with D perhaps matching TRBD1 (5 bases). The DNA of the CDR3 is TGTGCCAGCCAAGGTGGGGGGTATTCACCCCTCCACTTT. Protein: CASQGGGYSPLHF.